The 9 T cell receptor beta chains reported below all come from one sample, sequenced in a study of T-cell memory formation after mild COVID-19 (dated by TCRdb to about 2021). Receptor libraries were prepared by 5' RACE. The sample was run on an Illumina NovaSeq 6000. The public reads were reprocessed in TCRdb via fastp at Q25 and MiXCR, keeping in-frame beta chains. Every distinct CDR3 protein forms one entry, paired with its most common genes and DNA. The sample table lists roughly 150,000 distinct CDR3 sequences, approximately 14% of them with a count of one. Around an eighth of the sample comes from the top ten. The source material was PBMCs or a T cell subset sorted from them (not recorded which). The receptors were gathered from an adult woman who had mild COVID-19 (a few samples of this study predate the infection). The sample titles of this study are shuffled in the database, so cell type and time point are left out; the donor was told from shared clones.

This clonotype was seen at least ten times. CDR3 in DNA: TGTGCCAGCAGCTTGAGAAAAGGCGCGAACACCGGGGAGCTGTTTTTT. It specifies CASSLRKGANTGELFF. The chain has TRBV5-4 and TRBJ2-2; D unresolved. CDR3 size: 16 residues. CDR1 and CDR2 from the germline V gene are SGHNT and YYREEE (reference sequence). The V end was cut by 1 base, the J end by 0 bases, with 10 bases between.

This chain's CDR3 is CSARVRHSRRGMSITEAFF. CDR3 bases: TGCAGTGCTAGAGTCCGCCATTCTCGCAGGGGGATGAGTATCACTGAAGCTTTCTTT. The V and J genes are TRBV20-1 and TRBJ1-1; TRBD1 matches at 7 bases. The J segment lost 4 bases and the V segment lost 1 base, leaving 21 bases of the junction unmatched. Germline assignment: CDR1 DFQATT and CDR2 SNEGSKA (reference sequence). The length of the CDR3 is 19 residues.

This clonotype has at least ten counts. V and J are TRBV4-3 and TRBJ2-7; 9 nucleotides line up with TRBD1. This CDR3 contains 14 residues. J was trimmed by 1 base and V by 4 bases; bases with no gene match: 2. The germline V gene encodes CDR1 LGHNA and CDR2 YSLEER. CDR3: CASSPGTGSYEQYF. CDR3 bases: TGCGCCAGCAGCCCCGGGACAGGGTCCTACGAGCAGTACTTC.

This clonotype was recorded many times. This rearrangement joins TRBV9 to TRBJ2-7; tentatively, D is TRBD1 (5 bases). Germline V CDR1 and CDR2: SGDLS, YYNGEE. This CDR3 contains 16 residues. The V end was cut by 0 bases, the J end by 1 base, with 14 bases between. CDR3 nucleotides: TGTGCCAGCAGCGTAGGCTCTTTAGCAGGGTCCTACGAGCAGTACTTC. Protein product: CASSVGSLAGSYEQYF.

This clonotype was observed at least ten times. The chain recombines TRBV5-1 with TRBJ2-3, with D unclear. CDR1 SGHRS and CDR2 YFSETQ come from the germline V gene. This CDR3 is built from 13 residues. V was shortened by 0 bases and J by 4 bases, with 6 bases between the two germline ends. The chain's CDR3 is CASSLDSADTQYF. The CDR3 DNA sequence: TGCGCCAGCAGCTTGGACAGCGCAGATACGCAGTATTTT.

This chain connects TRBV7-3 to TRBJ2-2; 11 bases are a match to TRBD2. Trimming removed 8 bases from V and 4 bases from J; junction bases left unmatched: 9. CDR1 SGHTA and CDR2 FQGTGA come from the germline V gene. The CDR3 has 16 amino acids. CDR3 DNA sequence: TGTGCCAGCGCGGATAGCGGGGGGGGATTCACCGGGGAGCTGTTTTTT. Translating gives CASADSGGGFTGELFF.

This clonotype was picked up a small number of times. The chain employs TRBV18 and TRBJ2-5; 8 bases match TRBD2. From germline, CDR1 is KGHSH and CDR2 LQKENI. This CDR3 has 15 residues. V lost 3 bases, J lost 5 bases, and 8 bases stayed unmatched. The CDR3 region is CASSPGLGGKETQYF. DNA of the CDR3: TGTGCCAGCTCACCGGGACTAGGGGGGAAGGAGACCCAGTACTTC.

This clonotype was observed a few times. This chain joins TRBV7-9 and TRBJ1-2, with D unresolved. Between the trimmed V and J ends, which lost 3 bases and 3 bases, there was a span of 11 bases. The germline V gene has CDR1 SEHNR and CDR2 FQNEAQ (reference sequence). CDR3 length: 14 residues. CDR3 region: CASSFKAAHYGYTF. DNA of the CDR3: TGTGCCAGCAGCTTCAAGGCAGCACACTATGGCTACACCTTC.

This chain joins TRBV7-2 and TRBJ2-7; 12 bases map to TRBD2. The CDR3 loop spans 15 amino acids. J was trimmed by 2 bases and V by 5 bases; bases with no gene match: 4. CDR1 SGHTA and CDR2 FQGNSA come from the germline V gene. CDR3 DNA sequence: TGTGCCAGCAGCGAACTAGCGGGAGGCCCCTACGAGCAGTACTTC. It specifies CASSELAGGPYEQYF.